One sample yielded the 5 T cell receptor beta chains listed below, sequenced in a study of blood T cell repertoires in COVID-19. Some clones are missing from TCRdb's copy, which holds only in-frame ones; the method was immunoSEQ multiplex PCR. The data contain hundreds of thousands of clones, approximately 84% of them singletons. The sample taken for sequencing was peripheral blood. These receptors were collected from a middle-aged man with acute or convalescent COVID-19.

This clone was observed a few times. The rearrangement uses TRBV5-4 and TRBJ2-3; tentative D call: TRBD2 (5 bases). This CDR3 spans 19 amino acids. Germline CDR1 reads SGHNT; CDR2 reads YYREEE (reference sequence). Trimming stripped 0 bases from V and 2 bases from J, with 22 bases between. In DNA, the CDR3 is TGTGCCAGCAGCTTGGGGCGGGCTCTAGTTAGTGAGGTCACAGATACGCAGTATTTT. Translation gives CASSLGRALVSEVTDTQYF.

V and J are TRBV4-1 and TRBJ1-1; perhaps TRBD1 as D (6 bases). Germline CDR1 and CDR2: MGHRA and YSYEKL. With 2 bases removed from V and 2 bases from J, the gap between germline ends came to 12 bases. CDR3 length equals 15 residues. As DNA, the CDR3 is TGCGCCAGCAGCCAACAGGGGCTGGTCAACACTGAAGCTTTCTTT. Residues: CASSQQGLVNTEAFF.

This rearrangement joins TRBV2 to TRBJ1-1, with TRBD1 matching 7 bases. The CDR3 totals 12 residues. V shed 6 bases, J shed 7 bases, and the junction held 5 bases outside the gene matches. Per the germline V gene, CDR1 is SNHLY and CDR2 is FYNNEI. The CDR3 DNA reads TGTGCCAGCAGGGATGACAGGGATGAAGCTTTCTTT. Protein sequence: CASRDDRDEAFF.

V and J are TRBV9 and TRBJ2-1; 10 bases are a match to TRBD2. Germline CDR1 SGDLS, CDR2 YYNGEE. CDR3 length: 17 amino acids. The J segment lost 9 bases and the V segment lost 0 bases, leaving 12 bases of the junction unmatched. The CDR3 DNA reads TGTGCCAGCAGCGTAGGCGAGCGGGGGGGCCTTAAGGTTGAGCAGTTCTTC. It yields the protein CASSVGERGGLKVEQFF.

This chain links TRBV19 with TRBJ1-3; D is unclear. The length of the CDR3 is 16 residues. Germline CDR1 LNHDA, CDR2 SQIVND (reference sequence). V lost 4 bases, J lost 0 bases, and 13 bases lay in between. This chain's CDR3 is CASSTGRPSSGNTIYF. CDR3 coding DNA: TGTGCCAGTAGTACTGGCCGCCCCAGCTCTGGAAACACCATATATTTT.